This T cell receptor (beta chain) was sequenced during a study of somatic mutations in cytotoxic T cells in rheumatoid arthritis. The investigators isolated CD4+ and CD8+ cells by positive magnetic bead selection and checked their purity by flow cytometry. Clones were read by immunoSEQ multiplex PCR, and TCRdb kept only the in-frame ones, dropping some. The data contain about 10,000 clones, approximately 80% of them seen just once; the ten biggest clones take up 9.5% to 13%. Trimming left V 6 bases short and J 5 bases short, with 5 bases between. The V gene's germline CDR1 is SEHNR and CDR2 FQNEAQ (reference sequence). This CDR3 spans 11 amino acids.

Sequenced input: CD8+ T cells sorted from blood. This rearrangement joins TRBV7-9 to TRBJ2-1; the D is unclear. The receptor was derived from an adult with rheumatoid arthritis. DNA of the CDR3: TGTGCCAGCAGGTCGAACAATGAGCAGTTCTTC. Its protein product is CASRSNNEQFF.